These 30 T cell receptor beta chains were sequenced from one sample in a study of CD8 T cells in Susac syndrome. RNA in amounts of about 0.5 to 1 ug was reverse transcribed with random hexamers. TCRdb reanalysed the immunoSEQ multiplex PCR reads using MiXCR and keeps one entry per CDR3 protein. The profile shows under 200,000 distinct CDR3 sequences, roughly 95% of them singletons. The sample comprised CD4+ T cells from PBMCs. These receptors were taken from a human donor with Susac syndrome.

The chain links TRBV20-1 to TRBJ2-1; D is ambiguous. Trimming took off 0 bases at V and 7 bases at J, with 4 bases between the two ends. The CDR3 has 11 residues. Germline assignment: CDR1 DFQATT and CDR2 SNEGSKA (reference sequence). CDR3 protein: CSARENNEQFF. As DNA, the CDR3 is TGCAGTGCTAGAGAGAATAATGAGCAGTTCTTC.

This rearrangement joins TRBV6-5 to TRBJ1-5; 7 bases align to TRBD1. The V segment lost 3 bases and the J segment 5 bases; nucleotides outside the gene matches: 4. This CDR3 has 14 amino acids. Germline V CDR1 and CDR2: MNHEY, SVGAGI. Here the CDR3 reads CASSYRQGYQPQHF. CDR3 in DNA: TGTGCCAGCAGTTATCGACAGGGATATCAGCCCCAGCATTTT.

The chain combines TRBV7-2 with TRBJ2-1; D uncertain. The CDR3 is 14 residues long. Trimming stripped 5 bases from V and 8 bases from J, with 16 bases between. CDR1 is SGHTA and CDR2 is FQGNSA in the germline V gene. CDR3 in DNA: TGTGCCAGCAGCCCTCCGTACCCAGCATATGAGCAGTTCTTC. Amino acid sequence: CASSPPYPAYEQFF.

This clonotype was seen only a few times. The V gene is TRBV9, the J gene TRBJ2-3, with D possibly matching TRBD2 (5 bases). Trimming took 0 bases from V and 6 from J, leaving 5 bases between them. This CDR3 has 12 residues. Germline CDR1 is SGDLS and CDR2 is YYNGEE. The CDR3: CASSVAGDTQYF. The CDR3 coding sequence is TGTGCCAGCAGCGTAGCGGGGGATACGCAGTATTTT.

The chain links TRBV6-1 to TRBJ2-4; maybe TRBD2 (5 bases). This CDR3 region has 17 residues. Germline loops: CDR1 MNHNS, CDR2 SASEGT. The V gene lost 0 bases and the J gene lost 0 bases, with 12 bases spanning the gap. Here the CDR3 DNA reads TGTGCCAGCAGTGAAGCGCTGCGGGCGGTAGCCAAAAACATTCAGTACTTC. Protein product: CASSEALRAVAKNIQYF.

This chain links TRBV27 with TRBJ2-7; D is undetermined. The length of the CDR3 is 13 residues. V was pared by 5 bases and J by 4 bases, with 12 bases between. Per germline, CDR1 MNHEY and CDR2 SMNVEV (reference sequence). This chain's CDR3 is CASSPPPYYEQYF. Here the CDR3 DNA reads TGTGCCAGCAGTCCGCCACCATATTACGAGCAGTACTTC.

The V call is TRBV5-6, the J call TRBJ2-5; D remains unclear. The CDR3 has 12 residues. Trimming pared 5 bases from V and 5 bases from J, leaving 10 bases between. The germline V gene encodes CDR1 SGHDT and CDR2 YYEEEE. The CDR3 DNA sequence: TGTGCCAGCAGGGTAGGGATTGAGACCCAGTACTTC. Translation gives CASRVGIETQYF.

This clonotype was detected only once. The CDR3 here is CASSLTTEAFF. The CDR3 nucleotides are TGTGCCAGCAGTCTGACCACTGAAGCTTTCTTT. The rearrangement uses TRBV28 and TRBJ1-1; the D is unclear. V lost 5 bases and J lost 4, with 5 bases in between. Germline V gene data show CDR1 as MDHEN and CDR2 as SYDVKM. This CDR3 has 11 residues.

The V gene is TRBV27, the J gene TRBJ2-5, with TRBD1 as a possible D gene (7 bases). Trimming removed 10 bases from V and 5 bases from J, with 14 bases in between. The germline V gene encodes CDR1 MNHEY and CDR2 SMNVEV (reference sequence). The CDR3 has 12 residues. The CDR3 here is CATRGVEETQYF. The CDR3 coding sequence is TGTGCCACCAGGGGGGTCGAGGAGACCCAGTACTTC.

The chain combines TRBV7-2 with TRBJ2-4, with D unresolved. Trimming shortened V by 4 bases and J by 4 bases, and 14 bases separated the two germline ends. The CDR3 consists of 15 residues. CDR1 is SGHTA and CDR2 is FQGNSA in the germline V gene. CDR3 in DNA: TGTGCCAGCAGCTCGTCGGTAGGAAGGAAAAACATTCAGTACTTC. It encodes CASSSSVGRKNIQYF.

The rearrangement joins TRBV30 to TRBJ2-7; no definite D call. Germline V gene sequence: CDR1 GTSNPN, CDR2 SVGIG (reference sequence). CDR3 size: 13 residues. Trimming removed 8 bases at V and 1 base at J, with 15 bases between. CDR3 bases: TGTGCCGTTGGACCGGCCGGGTCCTACGAGCAGTACTTC. It codes for CAVGPAGSYEQYF.

The rearrangement uses TRBV20-1 and TRBJ2-1; D is unresolved. Trimming shortened V by 0 bases and J by 6 bases, and 12 bases separated the two germline ends. The CDR3 covers 14 residues. Germline CDR1 is DFQATT and CDR2 is SNEGSKA (reference sequence). The CDR3 DNA sequence: TGCAGTGCTAGAGAGGCGGTCTGGGTCAATGAGCAGTTCTTC. Its translation is CSAREAVWVNEQFF.

The gene calls are TRBV29-1 and TRBJ1-1; D is undetermined. The CDR3 contains 13 residues. The germline CDR1 and CDR2 sequences are SQVTM and ANQGSEA. V lost 0 bases to trimming and J lost 8 bases, with 13 bases between them. DNA of the CDR3: TGCAGCGTTGAAGATCTTCTTCAGAGAGAAGCTTTCTTT. Its protein product is CSVEDLLQREAFF.

This clonotype was counted a single time. The chain couples TRBV30 to TRBJ1-2; D is perhaps TRBD1 (5 bases). The length of the CDR3 is 10 residues. Trimming cost V 8 bases and J 4 bases, with 8 bases left between them. Germline assignment: CDR1 GTSNPN and CDR2 SVGIG (reference sequence). This CDR3 reads CATGPYGYTF. The CDR3 DNA reads as TGTGCCACAGGTCCCTATGGCTACACCTTC.

V and J are TRBV15 and TRBJ2-1, with TRBD1 matching over 7 bases. This CDR3 has 13 residues. The germline gives CDR1 LNHNV, CDR2 YYDKDF (reference sequence). Germline trimming cut 8 bases from V and 5 bases from J; bases unmatched to any gene: 6. CDR3 nucleotide sequence: TGTGCCACCTTGGACAGGCGGAACAATGAGCAGTTCTTC. Residues: CATLDRRNNEQFF.

The chain joins TRBV7-2 to TRBJ1-5; D is undetermined. The CDR3 extends over 13 amino acids. Between the trimmed V and J ends, which lost 1 base and 7 bases, there was a span of 8 bases. The germline gives CDR1 SGHTA, CDR2 FQGNSA. CDR3 loop: CASSLGVWQPQHF. CDR3 nucleotide sequence: TGTGCCAGCAGCTTAGGGGTTTGGCAGCCCCAGCATTTT. Looking up the rest from reference TRBV7-2 and TRBJ1-5 gives the full variable domain: GAGVSQSPSNKVTEKGKDVELRCDPISGHTALYWYRQSLGQGLEFLIYFQGNSAPDKSGLPSDRFSAERTGGSVSTLTIQRTQQEDSAVYLCASSLGVWQPQHFGDGTRLSIL.

This chain uses TRBV12-3 or TRBV12-4 with TRBJ1-2; a weak D match, TRBD1 (5 bases). V was pared by 4 bases and J by 10 bases, with 10 bases between. The CDR3 totals 11 residues. CDR3 residues: CASSYDSAYTF. The CDR3 coding sequence is TGTGCCAGCAGTTACGACAGTGCCTACACCTTC.

DNA of the CDR3: TGTGCCAGCAGCTCCCGCTTGAGTAACGAGCAGTACGTC. This encodes CASSSRLSNEQYV. This chain links TRBV7-8 with TRBJ2-7, with unresolved D. Germline CDR1 SGHVS, CDR2 FQNEAQ. V lost 4 bases and J lost 5, with 12 bases in between. This CDR3 comprises 13 residues.

The chain employs TRBV29-1 and TRBJ2-1; a possible D gene is TRBD2 (6 bases). V was trimmed by 1 base and J by 4 bases, leaving 17 bases between them. The germline V gene has CDR1 SQVTM and CDR2 ANQGSEA. The CDR3 totals 16 residues. CDR3 sequence: CSVEGSVGGEYNEQFF. The CDR3 nucleotides are TGCAGCGTTGAAGGTTCCGTCGGGGGAGAGTACAATGAGCAGTTCTTC.

The rearrangement joins TRBV15 to TRBJ2-1; D may match TRBD1 or TRBD2 (5 bases each). V lost 0 bases and J lost 9, with 18 bases in between. Germline V gene data show CDR1 as LNHNV and CDR2 as YYDKDF (reference sequence). The length of the CDR3 is 16 residues. This CDR3 is CATSREQGLAGGEQFF. As DNA, the CDR3 is TGTGCCACCAGCAGAGAGCAGGGTCTAGCTGGGGGTGAGCAGTTCTTC.

The V and J genes are TRBV4-1 and TRBJ1-1; 8 bases map to TRBD1. The CDR3 is made up of 17 amino acids. Germline assignment: CDR1 MGHRA and CDR2 YSYEKL. The J segment lost 3 bases and the V segment lost 3 bases, leaving 12 bases of the junction unmatched. CDR3 nucleotides: TGCGCCAGCAGCCAGACCACCCTACAGGGGGACGACACTGAAGCTTTCTTT. Amino acid sequence: CASSQTTLQGDDTEAFF.

V gene TRBV20-1 combines with J gene TRBJ1-1, with no clear D. This CDR3 region has 12 residues. The V and J ends lost 1 base and 1 base respectively, with 4 bases between them. Germline V CDR1 and CDR2: DFQATT, SNEGSKA (reference sequence). CDR3 residues: CSARVGNTEAFF. CDR3 bases: TGCAGTGCTAGAGTGGGGAACACTGAAGCTTTCTTT.

This clonotype was observed a handful of times. One junction end does not reproduce the germline sequence, and a read error may be involved. The chain joins TRBV7-7 to TRBJ2-5, with 7 positions matching TRBD1. Per the germline V gene, CDR1 is SSHAT and CDR2 is FNYEAQ (reference sequence). The CDR3 contains 13 residues. CDR3 DNA: TGTGCTAGCAGCCCGACAGGGTTGGAGACCCAGTACTTC. It specifies CASSPTGLETQYF.

The rearrangement uses TRBV29-1 and TRBJ1-1; D gene uncertain. Germline values: CDR1 SQVTM, CDR2 ANQGSEA. This CDR3 contains 11 residues. V was trimmed by 4 bases and J by 5 bases, leaving 8 bases between them. CDR3 loop: CSVGGATEAFF. The CDR3 DNA follows: TGCAGCGTTGGGGGTGCAACTGAAGCTTTCTTT.

The gene calls are TRBV20-1 and TRBJ1-5; weak D call: TRBD1 (5 bases). The CDR3 has 15 amino acids. Trimming pared 5 bases from V and 4 bases from J, leaving 18 bases between. CDR1 is DFQATT, CDR2 SNEGSKA, per germline (reference sequence). The chain's CDR3 is CSAHRDDQLNQPQHF. The DNA of the CDR3 is TGCAGTGCTCACCGGGACGACCAGCTGAATCAGCCCCAGCATTTT.

This rearrangement joins TRBV29-1 to TRBJ2-2; D uncertain. Germline V gene sequence: CDR1 SQVTM, CDR2 ANQGSEA. Trimming pared 4 bases from V and 5 bases from J, leaving 8 bases between. The CDR3 runs to 12 residues. The CDR3 loop reads CSVGHGTGELFF. For the CDR3, the DNA is TGCAGCGTTGGACACGGGACCGGGGAGCTGTTTTTT.

This clonotype was counted a single time. Here the CDR3 DNA reads TGTGCCAGCAGTCGGAATTTCCCGGCTTTCTTT. Translating it yields CASSRNFPAFF. The V gene is TRBV12-3 or TRBV12-4, the J gene TRBJ1-1; D unresolved. Trimming stripped 5 bases from V and 11 bases from J, with 12 bases between. The CDR3 has 11 amino acids.

This sequence joins TRBV28 and TRBJ1-2; 9 bases map to TRBD1. J lost 3 bases, V lost 3 bases, and 5 bases had no gene match. The CDR3 length is 15 residues. From germline, CDR1 is MDHEN and CDR2 SYDVKM. CDR3 DNA: TGTGCCAGCAGTTTGAGGGGACAGGGAGACTATGGCTACACCTTC. Amino acids: CASSLRGQGDYGYTF.

This chain connects TRBV13 to TRBJ2-2; the D gene is possibly TRBD1 (5 bases). V lost 2 bases and J lost 4, with 8 bases in between. CDR3 length equals 14 residues. Per germline, CDR1 PRHDT and CDR2 FYEKMQ (reference sequence). The CDR3 region is CASSLQGATGELFF. CDR3 in DNA: TGTGCCAGCAGCTTACAGGGTGCCACCGGGGAGCTGTTTTTT.

The CDR3 nucleotides read TGTGCCAGCAGCCAAGAGGACGGTGAAGCTTTCTTT. Residues: CASSQEDGEAFF. The V call is TRBV3-1, the J call TRBJ1-1; D is ambiguous. In germline, CDR1 is LGHDT, CDR2 YNNKEL (reference sequence). V lost 0 bases and J 7 bases, leaving 6 bases between the germline ends. This CDR3 contains 12 residues.